This T cell receptor beta chain was retrieved from a study of blood T cell repertoires in COVID-19. Sequenced by immunoSEQ multiplex PCR; TCRdb stores in-frame clones only, minus some. Of approximately 97,000 clones listed, almost 90% were seen once; the top ten hold around 2.1%. CDR3 length equals 15 residues. Seattle patients were enrolled during active infection and followed longitudinally. Sequencing used peripheral blood. The chain recombines TRBV21-1 with TRBJ2-7; the table calls TRBD2, which could not be checked here. TRBV21-1 is a known pseudogene. The receptor was derived from a man aged 50 to 60 with COVID-19, enrolled during active disease. The CDR3 DNA is TGTGCCAGCAGCAAAGGACTAGCGGGGGACTACGAGCAGTACTTC. Translated: CASSKGLAGDYEQYF.